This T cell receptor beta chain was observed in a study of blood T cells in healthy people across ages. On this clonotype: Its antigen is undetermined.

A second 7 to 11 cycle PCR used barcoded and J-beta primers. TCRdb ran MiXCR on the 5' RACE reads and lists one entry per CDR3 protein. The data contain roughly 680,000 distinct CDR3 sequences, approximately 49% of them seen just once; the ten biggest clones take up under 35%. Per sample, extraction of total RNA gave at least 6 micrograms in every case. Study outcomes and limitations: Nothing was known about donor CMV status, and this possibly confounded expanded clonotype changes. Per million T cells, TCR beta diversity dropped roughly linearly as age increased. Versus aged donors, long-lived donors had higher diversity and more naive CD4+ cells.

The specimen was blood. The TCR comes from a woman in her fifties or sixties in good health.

CDR3 sequence (DNA): TGCGCCAGCAGCCAAGAGGGAGGTGCGGGAGGGCCCTTGGGAGAGCGGTACTTC. Its translation is CASSQEGGAGGPLGERYF. The chain uses TRBV4-3 and TRBJ2-5; TRBD2 agrees at 9 bases. Germline V gene data show CDR1 as LGHNA and CDR2 as YSLEER. V gave up 0 bases and J gave up 13 bases; unmatched junction bases: 21. The CDR3 has 18 residues.